Presented here are 16 T cell receptor beta chains from one specimen sequenced in a study of shared clonotypes between healthy human individuals. Generated by immunoSEQ multiplex PCR, the TCRdb table keeps only in-frame clones and is missing some. Of some 630,000 clones in the sample, less than 80% were seen once. Sequencing was done on a sample of memory CD4+ T cells sorted from blood. Subset: CD45RA-negative fraction. These receptor sequences come from a woman aged 25 to 39 in good health.

The chain combines TRBV6-1 with TRBJ2-7; tentative D call: TRBD2 (6 bases). Trimming stripped 6 bases from V and 0 bases from J, with 12 bases between. The CDR3 length is 14 residues. Germline V gene sequence: CDR1 MNHNS, CDR2 SASEGT. CDR3 protein: CASSRDSSSYEQYF. CDR3 DNA sequence: TGTGCCAGCAGCCGGGACTCAAGCTCCTACGAGCAGTACTTC.

The rearrangement links TRBV5-4 to TRBJ2-1; no firm D call. The CDR3 is 13 residues long. Germline CDR1 is SGHNT and CDR2 is YYREEE (reference sequence). Trimming pared 5 bases from V and 3 bases from J, leaving 9 bases between. As DNA, the CDR3 is TGTGCCAGCAGTGTTGACTTCTACAATGAGCAGTTCTTC. Translating gives CASSVDFYNEQFF.

This chain links TRBV7-2 with TRBJ2-1; D gene uncertain. The CDR3 runs to 13 residues. CDR1 and CDR2 from the germline V gene are SGHTA and FQGNSA. Trimming took off 0 bases at V and 9 bases at J, with 9 bases between the two ends. This CDR3 is CASSLAMRFEQFF. Here the CDR3 DNA reads TGTGCCAGCAGCTTAGCGATGAGATTTGAGCAGTTCTTC.

Worth noting for this clone: This likely came from a read error, as a far larger clone is one base away. The same CDR3 can be traced to other DNA sequences in this sample. The chain uses TRBV19 and TRBJ1-3; 8 bases match TRBD1. This CDR3 comprises 15 residues. CDR1 LNHDA and CDR2 SQIVND come from the germline V gene (reference sequence). CDR3 amino acids: CASSAGTGQGGTIYF. DNA of the CDR3: TGCGCCAGTAGTGCCGGGACAGGCCAAGGCGGCACCATATATTTT.

The V call is TRBV5-1, the J call TRBJ2-1; the D is unclear. V gave up 0 bases and J gave up 5 bases, with 12 bases separating them. Germline loops: CDR1 SGHRS, CDR2 YFSETQ. The CDR3 totals 15 residues. CDR3 sequence (DNA): TGCGCCAGCAGCTTGGGTCCGAGCGCGAACAATGAGCAGTTCTTC. Translating gives CASSLGPSANNEQFF.

The chain recombines TRBV19 with TRBJ2-1, with 12 bases aligning to TRBD2. J gave up 6 bases and V 5 bases, and 5 bases lay outside the gene matches. Germline lookup yields CDR1 LNHDA and CDR2 SQIVND (reference sequence). The CDR3 extends over 15 amino acids. The CDR3 coding sequence is TGTGCCAGTAGTCAACTAGCGGGAGGTTTCAATGAGCAGTTCTTC. Translation: CASSQLAGGFNEQFF.

This clone was seen more than once but under ten times. The chain is built from TRBV29-1 and TRBJ1-2, with TRBD1 as a possible D gene (5 bases). Germline assignment: CDR1 SQVTM and CDR2 ANQGSEA. The CDR3 sequence is 13 residues long. The V end lost 3 bases, the J end lost 3 bases, and 11 bases lay between the germline ends. The CDR3 region has the DNA TGCAGCGTTGACCGCCAGGGAGACTATGGCTACACCTTC. As protein: CSVDRQGDYGYTF.

V is TRBV11-2 and J is TRBJ2-7, with TRBD2 as a possible D gene (5 bases). Germline V CDR1 and CDR2: SGHAT, FQNNGV. This CDR3 has 16 amino acids. Trimming removed 2 bases from V and 1 base from J, with 15 bases in between. The CDR3 sequence: CASSLIQVGGSYEQYF. Written as DNA, the CDR3 is TGTGCCAGCAGCTTAATCCAGGTCGGAGGATCCTACGAGCAGTACTTC.

V usage is TRBV19 and J usage is TRBJ1-5; possibly TRBD1 for D (6 bases). Between the trimmed V and J ends, which lost 3 bases and 2 bases, there was a span of 11 bases. Germline V gives CDR1 LNHDA, CDR2 SQIVND (reference sequence). CDR3 length: 15 amino acids. The CDR3 protein is CASSMTGNRNQPQHF. CDR3 nucleotide sequence: TGTGCCAGTAGTATGACAGGAAATCGCAATCAGCCCCAGCATTTT.

This chain uses TRBV28 with TRBJ1-2; D ambiguous. The germline V gene encodes CDR1 MDHEN and CDR2 SYDVKM. Deletions cut 2 bases from V and 8 bases from J, with 12 bases between. The CDR3 runs to 13 residues. The CDR3 protein is CASSLRTARGYTF. CDR3 sequence (DNA): TGTGCCAGCAGTTTAAGGACGGCCCGGGGCTACACCTTC.

This clone appeared many times. The V call is TRBV5-6, the J call TRBJ1-5; no clear D. CDR1 is SGHDT, CDR2 YYEEEE, per germline. This CDR3 comprises 13 residues. The ends were cut back, 1 base at V and 7 bases at J, with 9 bases in the middle. In DNA form, the CDR3 reads TGTGCCAGCAGCTTGAATTCGGTCCAGCCCCAGCATTTT. It yields the protein CASSLNSVQPQHF.

V and J are TRBV30 and TRBJ2-2; a possible D gene is TRBD2 (7 bases). Trimming pared 4 bases from V and 3 bases from J, leaving 12 bases between. This CDR3 region has 14 residues. The germline gives CDR1 GTSNPN, CDR2 SVGIG (reference sequence). The CDR3 loop is CAWTRGGDTGELFF. The CDR3 nucleotides are TGTGCCTGGACTAGAGGGGGGGACACCGGGGAGCTGTTTTTT.

Concerning this clone: Other DNA variants within this sample encode the same CDR3. The rearrangement links TRBV5-1 to TRBJ2-5; 7 bases line up with TRBD1. CDR3 size: 14 residues. Per the germline V gene, CDR1 is SGHRS and CDR2 is YFSETQ. The V segment lost 4 bases and the J segment 2 bases; nucleotides outside the gene matches: 5. The CDR3 reads CASSLLTGQETQYF. In DNA form, the CDR3 reads TGCGCCAGCAGCCTCCTGACAGGGCAAGAGACCCAGTACTTC.

The J gene is TRBJ1-2, the V gene TRBV30; D is ambiguous. CDR1 GTSNPN and CDR2 SVGIG come from the germline V gene (reference sequence). Trimming cost V 0 bases and J 2 bases, with 10 bases left between them. The CDR3 runs to 14 residues. The CDR3 protein is CAWSVPGINYGYTF. The CDR3 DNA reads as TGTGCCTGGAGTGTACCGGGGATAAACTATGGCTACACCTTC.

The V call is TRBV30, the J call TRBJ2-1; 7 bases agree with TRBD2. Germline V CDR1 and CDR2: GTSNPN, SVGIG (reference sequence). CDR3 length: 13 amino acids. The V segment lost 3 bases and the J segment 8 bases; nucleotides outside the gene matches: 7. CDR3 protein: CAWRPGLSDEQFF. The CDR3 DNA follows: TGTGCCTGGAGGCCGGGACTATCGGATGAGCAGTTCTTC.

The rearrangement uses TRBV27 and TRBJ2-2; 16 nucleotides match TRBD2. There are 17 residues in the CDR3. The ends lost 7 bases at V and 4 bases at J; junction bases unmatched: 6. Per germline, CDR1 MNHEY and CDR2 SMNVEV (reference sequence). The CDR3 is CASKGTSGRAFTGELFF. CDR3 bases: TGTGCCAGCAAGGGGACTAGCGGGAGGGCCTTCACCGGGGAGCTGTTTTTT.